This T cell receptor (beta chain) originates from a study of cytomegalovirus exposure and HLA in healthy donors. Concerning this clone: Antigen: not known. Sequence at one end of the junction differs from germline and may be a read error.

Study-level results: Later examination showed HLA-associated TCR beta chains had greater clonal expansion than equally common others. The investigators catalogued 180 or so TCR beta chains as cytomegalovirus-associated. Another analysis was done later, and it associated around 16,000 TCR beta sequences with HLA alleles at 0.05 false discovery rate.

The PCR had 60 Vbeta and 13 Jbeta primers. Produced via immunoSEQ multiplex PCR; TCRdb's table is partial and in-frame only. The sample contains some 90,000 clones, under 70% of which appear only once. The CDR3 is 19 residues long. Germline lookup yields CDR1 SEHNR and CDR2 FQNEAQ (reference sequence). What was sequenced was PBMCs. The J gene is TRBJ2-6, the V gene TRBV7-9, with 14 bases lining up with TRBD2. This TCR came from a man over 45 in good health and CMV-seronegative. CDR3 sequence reads: CSSSLALGLAGAGANVLTF. CDR3 DNA: TGTTCCAGCAGCTTAGCACTGGGACTAGCGGGAGCTGGGGCCAACGTCCTGACTTTC.